Listed below are T cell receptor beta chains from one sample, sequenced in a study of blood T cell repertoires in COVID-19. The repertoire was sequenced with immunoSEQ multiplex PCR; TCRdb's copy has only in-frame clones and lacks some. The table shows under 50,000 clones, with approximately 81% occurring only once. Sequencing was done on a sample of peripheral blood. The receptor source for this set is a woman in her sixties or seventies with acute or convalescent COVID-19. The CDR3 runs from the conserved cysteine through the conserved F or W. The D gene is left open where the match is weak. Expanded clones are given a class, and other clones once, few, many or no size at all.

size: -; V: TRBV28; D: -; J: TRBJ2-2; CDR3: CASSLTGFVGGELFF; DNA: TGTGCCAGCAGTTTAACGGGGTTTGTCGGCGGGGAGCTGTTTTTT
size: once; V: TRBV28; D: -; J: TRBJ1-4; CDR3: CASSLGGVGQKLFF; DNA: TGTGCCAGCAGTTTAGGAGGGGTGGGTCAAAAACTGTTTTTT
size: -; V: TRBV30; D: TRBD2; J: TRBJ2-7; CDR3: CAGEKSGRSEQYF; DNA: TGTGCCGGGGAAAAGAGCGGGAGGAGCGAGCAGTACTTC
size: -; V: TRBV6-5; D: -; J: TRBJ2-7; CDR3: CASSDVRLTSYEQYF; DNA: TGTGCCAGCAGCGACGTGAGGTTGACGTCCTACGAGCAGTACTTC
size: -; V: TRBV10-1; D: TRBD2; J: TRBJ2-5; CDR3: CASSESPGGQETQYF; DNA: TGCGCCAGCAGTGAGTCACCGGGGGGGCAAGAGACCCAGTACTTC
size: few; V: TRBV29-1; D: TRBD2; J: TRBJ2-7; CDR3: CSVETGGLAGAYEQYF; DNA: TGCAGCGTTGAAACAGGGGGACTAGCGGGAGCCTACGAGCAGTACTTC
size: few; V: TRBV6-2/TRBV6-3; D: -; J: TRBJ2-7; CDR3: CASSYSIVEQYF; DNA: TGTGCCAGCAGTTACTCGATAGTCGAGCAGTACTTC
size: -; V: TRBV5-1; D: TRBD1; J: TRBJ2-1; CDR3: CASSLGQGADEQFF; DNA: TGCGCCAGCAGCCTAGGACAGGGGGCTGATGAGCAGTTCTTC
size: -; V: TRBV6-5; D: TRBD2; J: TRBJ2-2; CDR3: CATQQSGRNGELFF; DNA: TGTGCCACCCAGCAGAGCGGGAGGAACGGGGAGCTGTTTTTT
size: -; V: TRBV12-3/TRBV12-4; D: TRBD1; J: TRBJ1-2; CDR3: CASSRGQGGAYTF; DNA: TGTGCCAGCAGCCGGGGACAGGGGGGGGCCTACACCTTC
size: -; V: TRBV7-3; D: TRBD2; J: TRBJ2-1; CDR3: CASSLTETSPGYNEQFF; DNA: TGTGCCAGCAGCTTAACAGAGACTAGCCCAGGGTACAATGAGCAGTTCTTC
size: -; V: TRBV24-1; D: TRBD1; J: TRBJ2-5; CDR3: CATSGGQGFQETQYF; DNA: TGTGCCACCAGTGGGGGACAGGGGTTCCAAGAGACCCAGTACTTC
size: -; V: TRBV7-2; D: -; J: TRBJ1-5; CDR3: CASSFAGVGQPQHF; DNA: TGTGCCAGCAGCTTTGCGGGGGTGGGTCAGCCCCAGCATTTT
size: -; V: TRBV9; D: TRBD2; J: TRBJ2-7; CDR3: CASSVEAGGYEQYF; DNA: TGTGCCAGCAGCGTAGAAGCGGGAGGCTACGAGCAGTACTTC
size: -; V: TRBV28; D: TRBD2; J: TRBJ2-3; CDR3: CASRRAAGTRGSTDTQYF; DNA: TGTGCCAGCAGACGAGCCGCCGGGACTAGGGGTAGCACAGATACGCAGTATTTT
size: -; V: TRBV9; D: -; J: TRBJ2-2; CDR3: CASSVAVTGELFF; DNA: TGTGCCAGCAGCGTAGCGGTCACCGGGGAGCTGTTTTTT
size: few; V: TRBV5-4; D: -; J: TRBJ2-2; CDR3: CASSSLADGTGELFF; DNA: TGTGCCAGCAGCTCCCTAGCAGACGGGACCGGGGAGCTGTTTTTT
size: -; V: TRBV11-3; D: -; J: TRBJ2-1; CDR3: CASSLGAGRAIWDEQFF; DNA: TGTGCCAGCAGCTTAGGCGCCGGGCGGGCCATCTGGGATGAGCAGTTCTTC
size: -; V: TRBV7-2; D: -; J: TRBJ2-1; CDR3: CASSQTDNEQFF; DNA: TGTGCCAGCAGCCAAACAGACAATGAGCAGTTCTTC
size: once; V: TRBV9; D: TRBD2; J: TRBJ2-1; CDR3: CASSLAGTSGSYGEQFF; DNA: TGTGCCAGCAGCCTCGCCGGGACTAGCGGGAGTTATGGTGAGCAGTTCTTC
size: -; V: TRBV7-9; D: TRBD1; J: TRBJ2-7; CDR3: CASSLTGDSYEQYF; DNA: TGTGCCAGCAGCTTAACAGGGGATTCCTACGAGCAGTACTTC
size: -; V: TRBV11-2; D: -; J: TRBJ2-3; CDR3: CASSPRADTQYF; DNA: TGTGCCAGCAGCCCCCGGGCAGATACGCAGTATTTT
size: -; V: TRBV7-9; D: TRBD2; J: TRBJ2-5; CDR3: CASSTSGTQETQYF; DNA: TGTGCCAGCAGCACTAGCGGGACGCAAGAGACCCAGTACTTC
size: -; V: TRBV28; D: -; J: TRBJ2-1; CDR3: CASSPPEAGTYNEQFF; DNA: TGTGCCAGCAGTCCCCCCGAAGCGGGCACCTACAATGAGCAGTTCTTC
size: -; V: TRBV19; D: -; J: TRBJ2-6; CDR3: CASSIIGSTSGANVLTF; DNA: TGTGCCAGTAGTATCATCGGGAGTACCTCTGGGGCCAACGTCCTGACTTTC
size: once; V: TRBV7-2; D: TRBD2; J: TRBJ2-3; CDR3: CASSPPGLAADTQYF; DNA: TGTGCCAGCAGCCCTCCGGGGCTAGCGGCAGATACGCAGTATTTT
size: -; V: TRBV12-5; D: TRBD2; J: TRBJ2-3; CDR3: CASGLGTSGTDTQYF; DNA: TGTGCTAGTGGTTTGGGGACTAGCGGCACAGATACGCAGTATTTT
size: once; V: TRBV2; D: -; J: TRBJ1-1; CDR3: CASSLTGLNTEAFF; DNA: TGTGCCAGCAGCTTGACAGGATTGAACACTGAAGCTTTCTTT
size: -; V: TRBV11-3; D: TRBD2; J: TRBJ2-2; CDR3: CASSYGLAGNTGELFF; DNA: TGTGCCAGCAGCTACGGACTAGCGGGAAACACCGGGGAGCTGTTTTTT
size: once; V: TRBV30; D: TRBD2; J: TRBJ2-3; CDR3: CAWTWGGLAGTDTQYF; DNA: TGTGCCTGGACCTGGGGGGGACTAGCGGGCACAGATACGCAGTATTTT
size: few; V: TRBV5-1; D: TRBD2; J: TRBJ2-7; CDR3: CASSLSGGSNSYEQYF; DNA: TGCGCCAGCAGCCTATCGGGAGGGAGTAACTCCTACGAGCAGTACTTC
size: -; V: TRBV18; D: TRBD2; J: TRBJ2-5; CDR3: CASSPYPSGSQETQYF; DNA: TGTGCCAGCTCACCCTACCCTAGCGGGAGTCAAGAGACCCAGTACTTC
size: few; V: TRBV7-8; D: TRBD1; J: TRBJ1-1; CDR3: CASSYSGTALSF; DNA: TGTGCCAGCAGTTATTCCGGGACAGCCCTAAGCTTT
size: -; V: TRBV7-2; D: TRBD1; J: TRBJ1-2; CDR3: CASADRSFGYTF; DNA: TGTGCCAGCGCGGACAGGTCCTTTGGCTACACCTTC
size: medium-sized; V: TRBV7-2; D: -; J: TRBJ1-2; CDR3: CASSAWTVKNGYTF; DNA: TGTGCCAGCAGCGCCTGGACAGTTAAAAATGGCTACACCTTC
size: -; V: TRBV5-1; D: -; J: TRBJ2-4; CDR3: CASSLDGGPKNIQYF; DNA: TGCGCCAGCAGCTTGGATGGAGGCCCCAAAAACATTCAGTACTTC
size: -; V: TRBV9; D: TRBD1; J: TRBJ2-7; CDR3: CASSPRMGQGDLAEQYF; DNA: TGTGCCAGCAGCCCAAGGATGGGACAGGGAGACCTCGCCGAGCAGTACTTC
size: few; V: TRBV6-5; D: -; J: TRBJ1-1; CDR3: CASSPPTDNTEAFF; DNA: TGTGCCAGCTCCCCCCCGACAGATAACACTGAAGCTTTCTTT
size: few; V: TRBV7-9; D: TRBD1; J: TRBJ2-2; CDR3: CASSPRQGDTGELFF; DNA: TGTGCCAGCAGCCCGCGACAGGGCGACACCGGGGAGCTGTTTTTT
size: -; V: TRBV6-5; D: -; J: TRBJ1-1; CDR3: CASTLLGGNTEAFF; DNA: TGTGCCAGCACTCTCTTGGGAGGGAACACTGAAGCTTTCTTT
size: -; V: TRBV6-5; D: -; J: TRBJ2-7; CDR3: CATQGRGTPSYEQYF; DNA: TGTGCCACCCAGGGGCGGGGGACGCCTTCCTACGAGCAGTACTTC
size: -; V: TRBV7-6; D: TRBD2; J: TRBJ2-1; CDR3: CASSLWEGGGSYNEQFF; DNA: TGTGCCAGCAGCTTATGGGAGGGTGGCGGGTCCTACAATGAGCAGTTCTTC
size: once; V: TRBV9; D: TRBD1; J: TRBJ1-1; CDR3: CASSVVGTGNTEAFF; DNA: TGTGCCAGCAGCGTAGTGGGGACAGGGAACACTGAAGCTTTCTTT
size: -; V: TRBV14; D: -; J: TRBJ2-5; CDR3: CASSPHPWAGEGQETQYF; DNA: TGTGCCAGCAGCCCACACCCCTGGGCAGGGGAAGGGCAAGAGACCCAGTACTTC
size: -; V: TRBV3-1/TRBV3-2; D: -; J: TRBJ1-2; CDR3: CASSQAGRGVDYTF; DNA: TGTGCCAGCAGCCAAGCGGGCAGGGGAGTAGACTACACCTTC
size: -; V: TRBV7-3; D: TRBD2; J: TRBJ2-1; CDR3: CASSLWTSGIRSEQFF; DNA: TGTGCCAGCAGCCTTTGGACTAGCGGGATACGCAGTGAGCAGTTCTTC
size: -; V: TRBV11-2; D: -; J: TRBJ2-2; CDR3: CASSPTPTGSTGELFF; DNA: TGTGCCAGCAGCCCCACCCCGACGGGAAGCACCGGGGAGCTGTTTTTT
size: -; V: TRBV19; D: TRBD1; J: TRBJ1-1; CDR3: CASSIGSTGAGTEAFF; DNA: TGTGCCAGTAGTATAGGTTCGACAGGGGCCGGGACTGAAGCTTTCTTT
size: once; V: TRBV19; D: -; J: TRBJ1-1; CDR3: CASKVSTARGAAFF; DNA: TGTGCCAGTAAGGTGTCGACAGCTCGTGGGGCGGCTTTCTTT
size: -; V: TRBV6-6; D: TRBD2; J: TRBJ2-1; CDR3: CASSDVAGIYNEQFF; DNA: TGTGCCAGCAGTGATGTAGCGGGGATTTACAATGAGCAGTTCTTC
size: -; V: TRBV5-1; D: TRBD2; J: TRBJ2-2; CDR3: CASSLDGLAAGELFF; DNA: TGCGCCAGCAGCTTGGACGGACTAGCGGCCGGGGAGCTGTTTTTT
size: -; V: TRBV18; D: -; J: TRBJ1-5; CDR3: CASSPGVSSNQPQHF; DNA: TGTGCCAGCTCACCAGGAGTGAGTAGCAATCAGCCCCAGCATTTT
size: -; V: TRBV5-1; D: -; J: TRBJ2-7; CDR3: CASSLNGASSYEQYF; DNA: TGCGCCAGCAGCCTAAACGGAGCTAGCAGCTACGAGCAGTACTTC
size: -; V: TRBV11-2; D: -; J: TRBJ1-2; CDR3: CASSPLGDPGGGYTF; DNA: TGTGCCAGCAGCCCCCTAGGGGATCCCGGGGGTGGCTACACCTTC
size: few; V: TRBV7-2; D: -; J: TRBJ1-2; CDR3: CASSSGADYGYTF; DNA: TGTGCCAGCAGCTCCGGCGCGGACTATGGCTACACCTTC
size: -; V: TRBV6-1; D: -; J: TRBJ1-5; CDR3: CASSDLQSWSNQPQHF; DNA: TGTGCCAGCAGTGACTTACAGTCTTGGAGCAATCAGCCCCAGCATTTT
size: -; V: TRBV19; D: -; J: TRBJ1-5; CDR3: CASSITTGQSNQPQHF; DNA: TGTGCCAGTAGTATAACCACCGGACAGAGCAATCAGCCCCAGCATTTT
size: -; V: TRBV7-9; D: -; J: TRBJ1-2; CDR3: CASSFGREYGYTF; DNA: TGTGCCAGCAGCTTCGGCAGGGAATATGGCTACACCTTC
size: -; V: TRBV9; D: TRBD1; J: TRBJ1-2; CDR3: CASSAAGTGDGYTF; DNA: TGTGCCAGCAGCGCAGCCGGGACAGGGGATGGCTACACCTTC
size: -; V: TRBV30; D: TRBD1; J: TRBJ1-1; CDR3: CAWSVPGTGRTEAFF; DNA: TGTGCCTGGAGTGTACCAGGGACAGGGCGAACTGAAGCTTTCTTT